This TCR beta chain is drawn from a study of T cell changes during pregnancy in multiple sclerosis. Trimming took 2 bases from V and 7 from J, leaving 8 bases between them. The CDR3 contains 13 residues. In germline, CDR1 is SGHVS, CDR2 FNYEAQ. Method: immunoSEQ multiplex PCR; TCRdb's copy keeps in-frame clones and lacks some. The table includes 60,000 to 75,000 clones, about 91% detected once. This clonotype was obtained from a female donor with multiple sclerosis, enrolled in a pregnancy study. The chain links TRBV7-6 to TRBJ2-2; possible D gene TRBD2, 6 bases. The sequencing here drew on peripheral blood, taken after pregnancy. The CDR3, as DNA: TGTGCCAGCAGCTTACAGGAGGGCGGGGAGCTGTTTTTT. The encoded protein is CASSLQEGGELFF.